This TCR beta chain was identified during a study of T cell responses to AZD1222 COVID-19 vaccine. Findings and limits, study-wide: Baseline testing showed seropositivity in only six or seven AZD1222 recipients. Most donors were white British, females outnumbered males, and clonal diversity was possibly underestimated. Mapped onto spike, vaccine-associated CD4 TCRs spanned it and were dominant at 160-218 and 743-854. Spike-specific TCR breadth and depth were elevated following two AZD1222 doses.

V shed 2 bases and J shed 3 bases, with 11 bases lying between them. This CDR3 spans 15 amino acids. CDR1 is LNHDA and CDR2 is SQIVND in the germline V gene (reference sequence). A remark on this clone: The antigen is undetermined.

Clones were sequenced by immunoSEQ multiplex PCR, and TCRdb holds only the in-frame ones, with some missing. Counted here are 150,000 to 180,000 clones, around 87% occurring once; the ten biggest clones make up roughly a tenth. This TCR came from an adult who received the AZD1222 COVID-19 vaccine. The sequenced sample was peripheral blood, obtained 28 days after the second AZD1222 dose. This chain joins TRBV19 and TRBJ1-3; D may be TRBD1 (5 bases). The CDR3 DNA sequence: TGTGCCAGTAGTATAAAACTTCAGGGTGGAAACACCATATATTTT. Amino acid sequence: CASSIKLQGGNTIYF.